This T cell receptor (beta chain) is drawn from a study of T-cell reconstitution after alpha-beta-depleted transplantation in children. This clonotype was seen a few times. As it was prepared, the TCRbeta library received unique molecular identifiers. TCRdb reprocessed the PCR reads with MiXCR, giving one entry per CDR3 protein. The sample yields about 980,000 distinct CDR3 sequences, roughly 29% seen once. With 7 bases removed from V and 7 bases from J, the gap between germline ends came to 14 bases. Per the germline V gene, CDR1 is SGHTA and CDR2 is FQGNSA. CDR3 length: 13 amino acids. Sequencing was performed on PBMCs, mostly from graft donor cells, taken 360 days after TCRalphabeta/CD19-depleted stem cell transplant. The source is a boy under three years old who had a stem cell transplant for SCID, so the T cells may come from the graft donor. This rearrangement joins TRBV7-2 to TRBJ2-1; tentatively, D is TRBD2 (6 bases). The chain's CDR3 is CASTPLARNEQFF. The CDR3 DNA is TGTGCCAGCACCCCTCTAGCGAGGAATGAGCAGTTCTTC.